Listed below are T cell receptor beta chains from one sample, sequenced in a study of spatial heterogeneity in lung cancer. TCRdb recomputed calls from the 5' RACE reads with MiXCR, one row per CDR3 protein. The sample shows fewer than 25,000 distinct CDR3 sequences, 3.3% of them seen only once. Source: PBMCs, taken at surgery. All receptors come from a female donor with early-stage non-small cell lung cancer. Both conserved end residues are part of each CDR3. The order of the fields is D gene, J gene, clone size, V gene, CDR3 protein, CDR3 DNA. A D gene is named only where the DNA matches it firmly. Some rows mark clone size as missing; the rest say once, few, many or name a class of expanded clone.

d_call: TRBD1; j_call: TRBJ1-2; clone_size: many; v_call: TRBV2; cdr3_aa: CASSENTGQLNTF; cdr3_nt: TGTGCCAGCAGTGAAAATACGGGACAGCTAAACACCTTC
d_call: TRBD2; j_call: TRBJ2-7; clone_size: many; v_call: TRBV27; cdr3_aa: CASGSGNEQYF; cdr3_nt: TGTGCCAGCGGGAGCGGGAACGAGCAGTACTTC
d_call: .; j_call: TRBJ1-1; clone_size: many; v_call: TRBV6-4; cdr3_aa: CASSREIGTEAFF; cdr3_nt: TGTGCCAGCAGTAGAGAGATCGGCACTGAAGCTTTCTTT
d_call: .; j_call: TRBJ2-7; clone_size: many; v_call: TRBV20-1; cdr3_aa: CSAEISAPPYEQYF; cdr3_nt: TGCAGTGCCGAGATTAGTGCCCCTCCCTACGAGCAGTACTTC
d_call: .; j_call: TRBJ2-2; clone_size: many; v_call: TRBV9; cdr3_aa: CASSVGPGTNTGELFF; cdr3_nt: TGTGCCAGCAGCGTAGGTCCAGGGACGAACACCGGGGAGCTGTTTTTT
d_call: TRBD2; j_call: TRBJ2-5; clone_size: medium-sized; v_call: TRBV29-1; cdr3_aa: CSALRAGQETQYF; cdr3_nt: TGCAGCGCCCTCAGAGCGGGGCAAGAGACCCAGTACTTC
d_call: TRBD1; j_call: TRBJ2-5; clone_size: many; v_call: TRBV2; cdr3_aa: CASSPGPSQGVPETQYF; cdr3_nt: TGTGCCAGCAGCCCGGGCCCGTCACAGGGGGTCCCAGAGACCCAGTACTTC
d_call: .; j_call: TRBJ2-1; clone_size: many; v_call: TRBV5-1; cdr3_aa: CASSLPDSGRSSYNEQFF; cdr3_nt: TGCGCCAGCAGCTTGCCTGATAGCGGTCGTAGCTCCTACAATGAGCAGTTCTTC
d_call: TRBD2; j_call: TRBJ2-3; clone_size: many; v_call: TRBV18; cdr3_aa: CASSPPGLAATDTQYF; cdr3_nt: TGTGCCAGCTCACCTCCGGGACTAGCGGCCACAGATACGCAGTATTTT
d_call: .; j_call: TRBJ2-5; clone_size: medium-sized; v_call: TRBV29-1; cdr3_aa: CSVEEMGQETQYF; cdr3_nt: TGCAGCGTTGAAGAGATGGGCCAAGAGACCCAGTACTTC
d_call: TRBD1; j_call: TRBJ1-1; clone_size: many; v_call: TRBV12-3/TRBV12-4; cdr3_aa: CASRRTGDTEAFF; cdr3_nt: TGTGCCAGCAGAAGGACAGGAGACACTGAAGCTTTCTTT
d_call: TRBD2; j_call: TRBJ2-1; clone_size: many; v_call: TRBV20-1; cdr3_aa: CSALLLAGVNNEQFF; cdr3_nt: TGCAGTGCCCTCCTACTAGCGGGAGTTAACAATGAGCAGTTCTTC
d_call: .; j_call: TRBJ2-4; clone_size: many; v_call: TRBV12-3/TRBV12-4; cdr3_aa: CASSLAKNIQYF; cdr3_nt: TGTGCCAGCAGTCTAGCCAAAAACATTCAGTACTTC
d_call: TRBD1; j_call: TRBJ1-6; clone_size: many; v_call: TRBV20-1; cdr3_aa: CSARDRKQGWSPLHF; cdr3_nt: TGCAGTGCTAGAGATAGGAAACAGGGGTGGTCACCCCTCCACTTT
d_call: .; j_call: TRBJ2-3; clone_size: many; v_call: TRBV18; cdr3_aa: CASSQGRRERAADTQYF; cdr3_nt: TGTGCCAGCTCGCAGGGACGACGGGAACGTGCGGCAGATACGCAGTATTTT
d_call: TRBD2; j_call: TRBJ2-1; clone_size: .; v_call: TRBV11-2; cdr3_aa: CASSPPGTSGGYNEQFF; cdr3_nt: TGTGCCAGCAGTCCGCCCGGGACTAGCGGGGGATACAATGAGCAGTTCTTC
d_call: .; j_call: TRBJ2-7; clone_size: few; v_call: TRBV12-3/TRBV12-4; cdr3_aa: CASTEASSEQYF; cdr3_nt: TGTGCCAGCACAGAAGCCTCCAGCGAGCAGTACTTC
d_call: .; j_call: TRBJ2-7; clone_size: few; v_call: TRBV28; cdr3_aa: CASSFWVSFSYEQYF; cdr3_nt: TGTGCCAGCAGTTTTTGGGTCAGCTTCTCCTACGAGCAGTACTTC
d_call: .; j_call: TRBJ1-5; clone_size: many; v_call: TRBV20-1; cdr3_aa: CSARVAGYSNQPQHF; cdr3_nt: TGCAGTGCTAGAGTTGCGGGCTATAGCAATCAGCCCCAGCATTTT
d_call: .; j_call: TRBJ1-3; clone_size: many; v_call: TRBV7-2; cdr3_aa: CASSLQAISGNTIYF; cdr3_nt: TGTGCCAGCAGCTTACAGGCGATCTCTGGAAACACCATATATTTT
d_call: .; j_call: TRBJ2-7; clone_size: many; v_call: TRBV7-4; cdr3_aa: CASSLAYSGSSYEQYF; cdr3_nt: TGTGCCAGCAGCTTAGCGTATTCCGGCAGCAGCTACGAGCAGTACTTC
d_call: .; j_call: TRBJ2-3; clone_size: .; v_call: TRBV20-1; cdr3_aa: CSARLASTDTQYF; cdr3_nt: TGCAGTGCCCGGCTAGCGAGCACAGATACGCAGTATTTT
d_call: .; j_call: TRBJ1-5; clone_size: many; v_call: TRBV20-1; cdr3_aa: CSASQGQSNQPQHF; cdr3_nt: TGCAGTGCGAGCCAGGGGCAGAGCAATCAGCCCCAGCATTTT
d_call: TRBD1; j_call: TRBJ1-2; clone_size: .; v_call: TRBV19; cdr3_aa: CASSPGQGAYGYTF; cdr3_nt: TGTGCCAGTAGTCCAGGACAGGGGGCGTATGGCTACACCTTC
d_call: TRBD1; j_call: TRBJ1-1; clone_size: many; v_call: TRBV7-9; cdr3_aa: CASSLAETGGVEAFF; cdr3_nt: TGTGCCAGCAGCTTAGCGGAGACAGGGGGCGTTGAAGCTTTCTTT
d_call: .; j_call: TRBJ2-7; clone_size: many; v_call: TRBV7-2; cdr3_aa: CASSLGAIYEQYF; cdr3_nt: TGTGCCAGCAGCTTAGGGGCGATTTACGAGCAGTACTTC
d_call: .; j_call: TRBJ2-7; clone_size: .; v_call: TRBV6-2/TRBV6-3; cdr3_aa: CASSYSAGWEQYF; cdr3_nt: TGTGCCAGCAGTTACTCGGCAGGGTGGGAGCAGTACTTC
d_call: TRBD1; j_call: TRBJ1-2; clone_size: many; v_call: TRBV7-9; cdr3_aa: CASSSTGAPYYGYTF; cdr3_nt: TGTGCCAGCAGCTCGACAGGGGCACCCTACTATGGCTACACCTTC
d_call: .; j_call: TRBJ1-2; clone_size: many; v_call: TRBV20-1; cdr3_aa: CSARDIGIRDLYGYTF; cdr3_nt: TGCAGTGCTAGAGATATTGGGATAAGGGACCTCTATGGCTACACCTTC
d_call: TRBD1; j_call: TRBJ2-2; clone_size: medium-sized; v_call: TRBV12-3/TRBV12-4; cdr3_aa: CASRRTGGKVGELFF; cdr3_nt: TGTGCCAGCAGGCGGACAGGGGGCAAAGTCGGGGAGCTGTTTTTT
d_call: .; j_call: TRBJ1-6; clone_size: medium-sized; v_call: TRBV7-9; cdr3_aa: CASSRRDGDSPLHF; cdr3_nt: TGTGCCAGCAGCCGCCGGGACGGCGATTCACCCCTCCACTTT
d_call: TRBD2; j_call: TRBJ2-1; clone_size: many; v_call: TRBV12-3/TRBV12-4; cdr3_aa: CASMGLAAYNEQFF; cdr3_nt: TGTGCCAGCATGGGACTAGCGGCCTACAATGAGCAGTTCTTC
d_call: .; j_call: TRBJ2-5; clone_size: many; v_call: TRBV6-2/TRBV6-3; cdr3_aa: CASRPGGAKYQETQYF; cdr3_nt: TGTGCCAGCAGGCCCGGTGGGGCGAAGTACCAAGAGACCCAGTACTTC
d_call: .; j_call: TRBJ1-3; clone_size: .; v_call: TRBV4-2; cdr3_aa: CASSQDVGGLDTIYF; cdr3_nt: TGTGCCAGCAGCCAAGATGTAGGGGGATTGGACACCATATATTTT
d_call: .; j_call: TRBJ2-3; clone_size: many; v_call: TRBV3-1; cdr3_aa: CASSQDGGLGTDTQYF; cdr3_nt: TGTGCCAGCAGCCAAGATGGAGGGCTTGGCACAGATACGCAGTATTTT
d_call: TRBD2; j_call: TRBJ2-3; clone_size: many; v_call: TRBV5-1; cdr3_aa: CASSLGGLAGGGDTQYF; cdr3_nt: TGCGCCAGCAGCTTGGGAGGACTAGCGGGAGGAGGAGATACGCAGTATTTT
d_call: .; j_call: TRBJ1-1; clone_size: many; v_call: TRBV6-1; cdr3_aa: CASPDPGVTEAFF; cdr3_nt: TGTGCCAGCCCGGACCCCGGGGTCACTGAAGCTTTCTTT
d_call: TRBD2; j_call: TRBJ2-7; clone_size: many; v_call: TRBV7-9; cdr3_aa: CASSLAGGRVYEQYF; cdr3_nt: TGTGCCAGCAGCTTAGCCGGCGGGAGAGTCTACGAGCAGTACTTC
d_call: TRBD1; j_call: TRBJ2-1; clone_size: few; v_call: TRBV7-6; cdr3_aa: CASSSDRGDEQFF; cdr3_nt: TGTGCCAGCAGCTCGGACAGGGGGGATGAGCAGTTCTTC
d_call: .; j_call: TRBJ2-7; clone_size: many; v_call: TRBV5-1; cdr3_aa: CASREGTRAYEQYF; cdr3_nt: TGCGCCAGCAGGGAAGGGACGCGGGCCTACGAGCAGTACTTC
d_call: .; j_call: TRBJ2-1; clone_size: many; v_call: TRBV2; cdr3_aa: CASSEFGGNEQFF; cdr3_nt: TGTGCCAGCAGTGAATTTGGGGGAAATGAGCAGTTCTTC
d_call: TRBD2; j_call: TRBJ2-5; clone_size: many; v_call: TRBV6-1; cdr3_aa: CASSELGLVGGLSETQYF; cdr3_nt: TGTGCCAGCAGTGAGTTGGGACTAGTGGGAGGACTGTCGGAGACCCAGTACTTC
d_call: TRBD2; j_call: TRBJ2-5; clone_size: many; v_call: TRBV7-7; cdr3_aa: CASSPLAGRGETQYF; cdr3_nt: TGTGCTAGCAGCCCCTTAGCGGGGAGGGGAGAGACCCAGTACTTC
d_call: TRBD2; j_call: TRBJ2-2; clone_size: .; v_call: TRBV7-8; cdr3_aa: CASSFLVSGSSGELFF; cdr3_nt: TGTGCCAGCAGCTTCCTTGTTAGCGGGAGTTCCGGGGAGCTGTTTTTT
d_call: .; j_call: TRBJ2-1; clone_size: many; v_call: TRBV11-2; cdr3_aa: CASSGWAGGNEQFF; cdr3_nt: TGTGCCAGCAGCGGGTGGGCAGGTGGTAATGAGCAGTTCTTC
d_call: .; j_call: TRBJ2-7; clone_size: many; v_call: TRBV7-2; cdr3_aa: CASSPRDSSYEQYF; cdr3_nt: TGTGCCAGCAGCCCCCGGGATAGCTCCTACGAGCAGTACTTC
d_call: .; j_call: TRBJ2-5; clone_size: many; v_call: TRBV6-6; cdr3_aa: CASRRSGGEETQYF; cdr3_nt: TGTGCCAGCAGGAGGTCGGGTGGGGAAGAGACCCAGTACTTC
d_call: .; j_call: TRBJ2-3; clone_size: many; v_call: TRBV28; cdr3_aa: CASSWEDTQYF; cdr3_nt: TGTGCCAGCAGTTGGGAAGATACGCAGTATTTT
d_call: .; j_call: TRBJ2-7; clone_size: many; v_call: TRBV28; cdr3_aa: CASMWGPAYEQYF; cdr3_nt: TGTGCCAGCATGTGGGGCCCAGCCTACGAGCAGTACTTC
d_call: .; j_call: TRBJ2-7; clone_size: many; v_call: TRBV5-1; cdr3_aa: CASSIGQGHSYEQYF; cdr3_nt: TGCGCCAGCAGCATCGGCCAGGGGCACTCCTACGAGCAGTACTTC
d_call: .; j_call: TRBJ2-1; clone_size: many; v_call: TRBV7-3; cdr3_aa: CASSLPVSNEQFF; cdr3_nt: TGTGCCAGCAGCTTACCCGTCTCAAATGAGCAGTTCTTC
d_call: TRBD1; j_call: TRBJ1-4; clone_size: medium-sized; v_call: TRBV29-1; cdr3_aa: CSVSWTGEKLFF; cdr3_nt: TGCAGCGTTTCGTGGACAGGGGAGAAACTGTTTTTT
d_call: .; j_call: TRBJ2-7; clone_size: many; v_call: TRBV5-1; cdr3_aa: CASSLVGQSYEQYF; cdr3_nt: TGCGCCAGCAGCTTGGTGGGGCAGTCCTACGAGCAGTACTTC
d_call: .; j_call: TRBJ2-4; clone_size: many; v_call: TRBV20-1; cdr3_aa: CSARDSDLAKNIQYF; cdr3_nt: TGCAGTGCTAGAGATTCCGACCTAGCCAAAAACATTCAGTACTTC
d_call: TRBD1; j_call: TRBJ1-5; clone_size: many; v_call: TRBV24-1; cdr3_aa: CATSDSRGGNQPQHF; cdr3_nt: TGTGCCACCAGTGATTCCAGGGGGGGCAATCAGCCCCAGCATTTT
d_call: .; j_call: TRBJ1-1; clone_size: many; v_call: TRBV29-1; cdr3_aa: CSVERQPNTEAFF; cdr3_nt: TGCAGCGTTGAACGGCAGCCGAACACTGAAGCTTTCTTT
d_call: TRBD1; j_call: TRBJ2-7; clone_size: many; v_call: TRBV28; cdr3_aa: CASSNLGQGIDEQYF; cdr3_nt: TGTGCCAGCAGCAACCTCGGACAGGGAATCGACGAGCAGTACTTC
d_call: .; j_call: TRBJ2-7; clone_size: many; v_call: TRBV7-6; cdr3_aa: CASSDSREQYF; cdr3_nt: TGTGCCAGCAGCGATAGCCGCGAGCAGTACTTC
d_call: TRBD2; j_call: TRBJ2-7; clone_size: few; v_call: TRBV27; cdr3_aa: CASSRGLAGGFYEQYF; cdr3_nt: TGTGCCAGCAGTCGGGGACTAGCGGGAGGGTTCTACGAGCAGTACTTC
d_call: .; j_call: TRBJ2-3; clone_size: many; v_call: TRBV5-4; cdr3_aa: CASSLPAAANTQYF; cdr3_nt: TGTGCCAGCAGCTTGCCCGCCGCCGCTAATACGCAGTATTTT